These 29 T cell receptor beta chains came from one sample sequenced in a study of glioma-infiltrating T cells after dendritic cell vaccination. Clones were sequenced by immunoSEQ multiplex PCR, and TCRdb holds only the in-frame ones, with some missing. In the table there are 9,500 to 12,000 clones, roughly four fifths of which are singletons. The time point denotes: after dendritic cell vaccination, including at tumor progression/relapse. The sequencing here drew on blood, taken after dendritic cell vaccination. The receptors were sampled from a human donor with glioblastoma.

This clone was counted a single time. The V call is TRBV10-3, the J call TRBJ1-3; D is unclear. Germline V gene lookup returns CDR1 ENHRY and CDR2 SYGVKD. The CDR3 extends over 13 amino acids. The ends were cut back, 2 bases at V and 8 bases at J, with 10 bases in the middle. CDR3 DNA sequence: TGTGCCATCAGTGAGGGGGTCGGGGACACCATATATTTT. Amino acid sequence: CAISEGVGDTIYF.

This chain connects TRBV30 to TRBJ2-7, with no clear D. V lost 6 bases to trimming and J lost 3 bases, with 12 bases between them. Germline CDR1 reads GTSNPN; CDR2 reads SVGIG (reference sequence). The CDR3 runs to 12 residues. The CDR3 spells CACRPQDYEQYF. The DNA of the CDR3 is TGTGCCTGCCGACCTCAGGACTACGAGCAGTACTTC.

This sequence joins TRBV4-1 and TRBJ2-1; 11 bases agree with TRBD2. V shed 4 bases and J 2 bases; nucleotides not matched to a gene: 13. This CDR3 contains 19 residues. Germline lookup yields CDR1 MGHRA and CDR2 YSYEKL. CDR3 sequence (DNA): TGCGCCAGCAGCCCCGAGGGGACTTATAGCGGGAGGGCCTACAATGAGCAGTTCTTC. It is translated as CASSPEGTYSGRAYNEQFF.

Only one count was recorded for this clone. The V and J genes are TRBV28 and TRBJ2-3; 9 positions agree with TRBD2. The CDR3 is 14 residues long. V was pared by 5 bases and J by 5 bases, with 5 bases of the junction left unmatched. Germline CDR1 is MDHEN and CDR2 is SYDVKM. CDR3 amino acids: CASSRTSVGDTQYF. In nucleotides, the CDR3 is TGTGCCAGCAGTAGGACTAGCGTTGGAGATACGCAGTATTTT.

The chain combines TRBV19 with TRBJ2-3, with D possibly being TRBD2 (5 bases). The V gene's germline CDR1 is LNHDA and CDR2 SQIVND (reference sequence). Trimming took off 10 bases at V and 2 bases at J, with 16 bases between the two ends. This CDR3 spans 14 amino acids. The CDR3 protein is CATPMRVPTDTQYF. The CDR3 DNA is TGTGCCACCCCAATGAGGGTCCCCACAGATACGCAGTATTTT.

The chain carries TRBV5-1 and TRBJ2-5, with D perhaps TRBD2 (6 bases). Trimming stripped 1 base from V and 2 bases from J, with 30 bases between. Per germline, CDR1 SGHRS and CDR2 YFSETQ. The CDR3 runs 21 residues. CDR3 DNA: TGCGCCAGCAGCTTGTTGTTGGGGTGGGGTGTACGCGGGGCCCGACAAGAGACCCAGTACTTC. Its protein is CASSLLLGWGVRGARQETQYF.

The chain recombines TRBV15 with TRBJ2-1, with TRBD1 matching over 10 bases. V lost 1 base, J lost 3 bases, and 0 bases stayed unmatched. CDR1 is LNHNV and CDR2 is YYDKDF in the germline V gene (reference sequence). The CDR3 totals 15 residues. In nucleotides, the CDR3 is TGTGCCACCAGCAGAGGGACAGGGGGCTACAATGAGCAGTTCTTC. This translates into CATSRGTGGYNEQFF.

This clone appeared once. The chain joins TRBV5-4 to TRBJ1-2; D possibly corresponds to TRBD1 (5 bases). The germline gives CDR1 SGHNT, CDR2 YYREEE (reference sequence). Deletions cut 0 bases from V and 1 base from J, with 13 bases between. This CDR3 has 16 residues. The CDR3 sequence: CASSLGRAGINYGYTF. CDR3 DNA sequence: TGTGCCAGCAGCTTGGGGAGGGCAGGGATTAACTATGGCTACACCTTC.

The genes are TRBV7-2 and TRBJ2-3; maybe TRBD2 (6 bases). Germline V gene data show CDR1 as SGHTA and CDR2 as FQGNSA. The CDR3 has 14 residues. The ends were cut back, 5 bases at V and 0 bases at J, with 9 bases in the middle. Written as DNA, the CDR3 is TGTGCCAGCAGCATGAGCGGGAGCACAGATACGCAGTATTTT. Translation gives CASSMSGSTDTQYF.

The CDR3 DNA is TGTGCCAGCAGCCCCACCCAGGGACTAGCGATGAATGAGCAGTTCTTC. It specifies CASSPTQGLAMNEQFF. The gene calls are TRBV7-6 and TRBJ2-1; 10 positions agree with TRBD2. This CDR3 comprises 16 residues. Germline V lookup: CDR1 SGHVS, CDR2 FNYEAQ. V shed 5 bases and J 7 bases; nucleotides not matched to a gene: 11.

This clone was detected only once. The rearrangement links TRBV4-1 to TRBJ2-1, with D perhaps TRBD2 (5 bases). V lost 4 bases, J lost 2 bases, and 15 bases lay in between. There are 16 residues in the CDR3. Germline V CDR1 and CDR2: MGHRA, YSYEKL. CDR3 sequence: CASSPLDLLTYNEQFF. CDR3 bases: TGCGCCAGCAGCCCCTTGGACTTGCTCACCTACAATGAGCAGTTCTTC.

CDR3 sequence: CASSSPDRFSYEQYF. In nucleotides, the CDR3 is TGTGCCAGTAGTTCACCGGACAGGTTCTCCTACGAGCAGTACTTC. This chain links TRBV19 with TRBJ2-7; 7 bases agree with TRBD1. Germline lookup yields CDR1 LNHDA and CDR2 SQIVND (reference sequence). The trim removed 5 bases at V and 0 bases at J, leaving 7 bases unmatched. The CDR3 has 15 residues.

This clone showed up just once. The chain carries TRBV5-1 and TRBJ2-7; 11 bases are a match to TRBD2. The length of the CDR3 is 16 residues. Germline CDR1 is SGHRS and CDR2 is YFSETQ. V gave up 1 base and J gave up 1 base; unmatched junction bases: 4. DNA of the CDR3: TGCGCCAGCAGCTTGTATGGGACTAGCGGTTCCTACGAGCAGTACTTC. It specifies CASSLYGTSGSYEQYF.

The chain has TRBV11-2 and TRBJ2-7; D is perhaps TRBD1 (5 bases). The V end was cut by 2 bases, the J end by 0 bases, with 11 bases between. The CDR3 loop spans 15 amino acids. Germline-derived CDR1 and CDR2 are SGHAT and FQNNGV. The CDR3 is CASSLQGLGSYEQYF. CDR3 in DNA: TGTGCCAGCAGCTTACAGGGTTTAGGCTCCTACGAGCAGTACTTC.

The rearrangement uses TRBV27 and TRBJ2-2; possible D gene TRBD2, 5 bases. The CDR3 is 16 amino acids. Per germline, CDR1 MNHEY and CDR2 SMNVEV (reference sequence). V was pared by 5 bases and J by 0 bases, with 13 bases between. The DNA of the CDR3 is TGTGCCAGCAGTCTGGCTAGCAGCCCGAACACCGGGGAGCTGTTTTTT. Its protein product is CASSLASSPNTGELFF.

The rearrangement links TRBV5-6 to TRBJ2-7; 12 bases line up with TRBD2. Germline-derived CDR1 and CDR2 are SGHDT and YYEEEE. The CDR3 runs to 16 residues. The V gene end was trimmed by 4 bases and the J gene end by 4 bases; junction bases not matched to a gene: 9. The chain's CDR3 is CASSLLAGGQWYEQYF. DNA for the CDR3: TGTGCCAGCAGCCTACTAGCGGGGGGCCAGTGGTACGAGCAGTACTTC.

This chain uses TRBV5-1 with TRBJ2-7; 7 bases map to TRBD1. With 0 bases clipped from V and 3 bases from J, the junction kept 6 bases outside the gene matches. This CDR3 is built from 15 residues. CDR1 SGHRS and CDR2 YFSETQ come from the germline V gene. The CDR3 sequence is CASSLETGPYYEQYF. DNA for the CDR3: TGCGCCAGCAGCTTGGAGACAGGGCCATACTACGAGCAGTACTTC.

V is TRBV5-6 and J is TRBJ2-7, with 7 positions matching TRBD2. V was clipped by 1 base and J by 3 bases; unmatched bases: 4. The length of the CDR3 is 14 residues. Germline V gives CDR1 SGHDT, CDR2 YYEEEE. Here the CDR3 DNA reads TGTGCCAGCAGCTTGAGTGGCGGGAGCTACGAGCAGTACTTC. This gives the protein CASSLSGGSYEQYF.

This clone came up once. The chain uses TRBV28 and TRBJ2-7; TRBD1 agrees at 8 bases. The CDR3 has 15 residues. CDR1 and CDR2 (germline): MDHEN, SYDVKM. V was pared by 6 bases and J by 0 bases, with 7 bases of the junction left unmatched. The CDR3 protein is CASRTLDRDSYEQYF. The CDR3 region has the DNA TGTGCCAGCAGGACACTGGACAGGGACTCCTACGAGCAGTACTTC.

J is TRBJ2-1 and V is TRBV18; weak D call: TRBD2 (5 bases). This CDR3 is built from 15 residues. CDR1 and CDR2 from the germline V gene are KGHSH and LQKENI. The V end lost 2 bases, the J end lost 0 bases, and 8 bases lay between the germline ends. CDR3 protein: CASSPSRGSYNEQFF. For the CDR3, the DNA is TGTGCCAGCTCACCATCTCGGGGCTCCTACAATGAGCAGTTCTTC.

The V gene is TRBV25-1, the J gene TRBJ1-1, with 8 bases matching TRBD1. Germline CDR1 MGHDK, CDR2 SYGVNS. V dropped 4 bases and J dropped 0; count of bases not matched to a gene: 7. The length of the CDR3 is 16 residues. The CDR3 sequence: CASSGTGFPLNTEAFF. The DNA for the CDR3 is TGTGCCAGCAGTGGGACAGGGTTTCCGCTGAACACTGAAGCTTTCTTT.

The chain joins TRBV18 to TRBJ2-6; possibly TRBD1 for D (8 bases). This CDR3 has 16 amino acids. V lost 6 bases and J 2 bases, leaving 14 bases between the germline ends. The germline V gene has CDR1 KGHSH and CDR2 LQKENI. The CDR3 DNA reads as TGTGCCAGCTCGGGGGGGACAGGAGCTGGGGCCAACGTCCTGACTTTC. This encodes CASSGGTGAGANVLTF.

This chain uses TRBV27 with TRBJ1-1, with TRBD1 identical over 7 bases. Germline trimming cut 7 bases from V and 8 bases from J; bases unmatched to any gene: 10. Looked up from germline, CDR1 is MNHEY and CDR2 is SMNVEV (reference sequence). CDR3 size: 13 residues. Written as DNA, the CDR3 is TGTGCCAGCAATCACAGGGGCCGGGGAGAAGCTTTCTTT. It encodes CASNHRGRGEAFF.

V is TRBV27 and J is TRBJ1-2, with TRBD1 matching 10 bases. The V segment lost 3 bases and the J segment 8 bases; nucleotides outside the gene matches: 9. CDR1 is MNHEY and CDR2 is SMNVEV in the germline V gene (reference sequence). This CDR3 comprises 15 residues. The CDR3 protein is CASSFTGQGRLGYTF. The CDR3 nucleotides are TGTGCCAGCAGTTTCACGGGACAGGGGAGGTTAGGCTACACCTTC.

This rearrangement joins TRBV6-6 to TRBJ1-5, with D uncertain. The CDR3 covers 13 residues. The germline V and J ends were trimmed by 6 bases and 6 bases, with 12 bases remaining between them. CDR1 and CDR2 (germline): MNHNY, SVGAGI (reference sequence). CDR3 amino acids: CASSPVRGQPQHF. In DNA, the CDR3 is TGTGCCAGCAGCCCCGTTCGCGGTCAGCCCCAGCATTTT.

The chain carries TRBV29-1 and TRBJ1-1; D call uncertain. This CDR3 is built from 12 residues. V shed 0 bases and J shed 8 bases, with 10 bases lying between them. Germline-derived CDR1 and CDR2 are SQVTM and ANQGSEA. CDR3: CSVEDLGIEAFF. CDR3 nucleotide sequence: TGCAGCGTTGAAGATCTCGGGATAGAAGCTTTCTTT.

This clone was seen only once. The rearrangement links TRBV7-2 to TRBJ2-3, with D perhaps TRBD2 (6 bases). With 1 base removed from V and 0 bases from J, the gap between germline ends came to 11 bases. CDR3 length: 16 amino acids. From germline, CDR1 is SGHTA and CDR2 FQGNSA. Here the CDR3 reads CASSLVGGTSTDTQYF. The CDR3 coding sequence is TGTGCCAGCAGCTTAGTCGGCGGGACCAGCACAGATACGCAGTATTTT.

The genes are TRBV5-6 and TRBJ1-5; TRBD1 is a possible D gene (6 bases). Germline assignment: CDR1 SGHDT and CDR2 YYEEEE. V lost 4 bases to trimming and J lost 2 bases, with 13 bases between them. The CDR3 runs 15 residues. The CDR3 bases are TGTGCCAGCAGCCAGTCCAACAGGGGCAATCAGCCCCAGCATTTT. Its translation is CASSQSNRGNQPQHF. The whole variable domain, filled in from reference TRBV5-6 and TRBJ1-5, reads DAGVTQSPTHLIKTRGQQVTLRCSPKSGHDTVSWYQQALGQGPQFIFQYYEEEERQRGNFPDRFSGHQFPNYSSELNVNALLLGDSALYLCASSQSNRGNQPQHFGDGTRLSIL.

V usage is TRBV10-2 and J usage is TRBJ2-1, with D possibly being TRBD2 (6 bases). Germline V gene data show CDR1 as WSHSY and CDR2 as SAAADI. V was cut by 7 bases and J by 7 bases, with 14 bases left in between. The CDR3 runs 13 residues. CDR3: CASIIGSGNEQFF. In DNA form, the CDR3 reads TGCGCCAGCATCATTGGAAGCGGGAATGAGCAGTTCTTC.